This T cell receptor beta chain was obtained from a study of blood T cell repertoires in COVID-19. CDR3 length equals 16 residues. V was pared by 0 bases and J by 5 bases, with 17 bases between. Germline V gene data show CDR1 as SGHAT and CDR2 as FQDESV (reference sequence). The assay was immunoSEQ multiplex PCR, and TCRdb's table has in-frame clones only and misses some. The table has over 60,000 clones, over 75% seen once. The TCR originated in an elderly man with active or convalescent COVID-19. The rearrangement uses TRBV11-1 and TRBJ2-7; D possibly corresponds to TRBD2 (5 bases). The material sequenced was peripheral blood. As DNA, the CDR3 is TGTGCCAGCAGCTTAGCCGCGGGCCTCGAATGGAACGAGCAGTACTTC. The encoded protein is CASSLAAGLEWNEQYF.